The 7 T cell receptor beta chains in this list originate from one sample, sequenced in a study of blood T cells in healthy people across ages. Primers used in a second PCR of about 6 to 11 cycles were a sample-barcoded 5' primer and a J-beta primer mix. TCRdb re-analysed the 5' RACE reads in MiXCR, keeping a single row per CDR3 protein. The data show 1.5 million to 2 million distinct CDR3 sequences, 28% seen once. The source material was blood. These receptors were collected from a woman under 40 in good health.

This clonotype was recorded at least ten times. The chain uses TRBV3-1 and TRBJ2-4; 9 positions agree with TRBD2. The V gene end was trimmed by 1 base and the J gene end by 0 bases; junction bases not matched to a gene: 1. Germline V gene data show CDR1 as LGHDT and CDR2 as YNNKEL (reference sequence). This CDR3 region has 16 residues. CDR3 in amino acids: CASSQGLAVAKNIQYF. DNA of the CDR3: TGTGCCAGCAGCCAAGGACTAGCGGTAGCCAAAAACATTCAGTACTTC.

In this sample, this clonotype turned up a few times. The V gene is TRBV7-2, the J gene TRBJ2-1, with D uncertain. The CDR3 covers 13 residues. The V end lost 6 bases, the J end lost 5 bases, and 11 bases lay between the germline ends. The germline CDR1 and CDR2 sequences are SGHTA and FQGNSA. CDR3 DNA sequence: TGTGCCAGCAGTCCGACTTACGACAATGAGCAGTTCTTC. Its protein product is CASSPTYDNEQFF.

The chain combines TRBV5-1 with TRBJ1-2; no definite D call. Germline CDR1 and CDR2: SGHRS and YFSETQ. The CDR3 runs to 12 residues. V lost 0 bases to trimming and J lost 7 bases, with 7 bases between them. The CDR3 loop reads CASSLDSFGYTF. The CDR3 nucleotides are TGCGCCAGCAGCTTGGACAGTTTTGGCTACACCTTC.

The chain recombines TRBV10-2 with TRBJ2-1; possibly TRBD2 for D (6 bases). Trimming removed 7 bases from V and 4 bases from J, with 11 bases in between. CDR1 and CDR2 from the germline V gene are WSHSY and SAAADI. The CDR3 totals 13 residues. CDR3 residues: CASTLGLYNEQFF. CDR3 DNA: TGCGCCAGCACCCTGGGACTTTACAATGAGCAGTTCTTC.

Of note for this clonotype: One end of the junction is discordant with germline, which a read error may explain. The chain recombines TRBV7-2 with TRBJ2-7; D perhaps matches TRBD2 (5 bases). The CDR3 is 14 residues long. Germline V gene lookup returns CDR1 SGHTA and CDR2 FQGNSA. The CDR3 is CVSSPGTSSYEQYF. In DNA, the CDR3 is TGTGTCAGCAGCCCAGGAACTAGTTCCTACGAGCAGTACTTC.

J is TRBJ2-7 and V is TRBV29-1, with 11 bases that match TRBD2. V shed 2 bases and J 3 bases; nucleotides not matched to a gene: 6. The V gene's germline CDR1 is SQVTM and CDR2 ANQGSEA. There are 15 residues in the CDR3. CDR3 sequence reads: CSVERLAGGSYEQYF. The CDR3 DNA reads TGCAGCGTTGAACGCCTAGCGGGGGGCAGCTACGAGCAGTACTTC.

This clonotype was observed at least ten times. The rearrangement uses TRBV29-1 and TRBJ2-7; D gene uncertain. This CDR3 spans 14 amino acids. Germline CDR1 SQVTM, CDR2 ANQGSEA. V lost 0 bases, J lost 1 base, and 10 bases lay in between. The CDR3 is CSVEEPQRSYEQYF. CDR3 nucleotides: TGCAGCGTTGAAGAACCCCAGAGATCCTACGAGCAGTACTTC.